The present TCR beta chain was sequenced within a study of blood T cells in healthy people across ages. General study results and limits: Naive T cell percentage strongly correlated with TCR beta diversity.

Per the germline V gene, CDR1 is SEHNR and CDR2 is FQNEAQ (reference sequence). This CDR3 spans 17 amino acids. The ends were cut back, 5 bases at V and 5 bases at J, with 24 bases in the middle. As regards this clonotype: What it binds is unknown.

A second roughly 6 to 11 cycle PCR used barcoded and J-beta primers. A tag from a template-switch adaptor with 12 random nucleotides marked each cDNA molecule. Via MiXCR, TCRdb re-called the 5' RACE reads, giving one row per CDR3 protein. Found here are 1.5 million to 2 million distinct CDR3 sequences, about 31% of them singletons; the top ten hold about 11%. This sequence originates from a woman in her twenties or thirties in good health. This rearrangement joins TRBV7-9 to TRBJ1-2; TRBD1 is a possible D gene (6 bases). Sequencing was carried out using blood. The CDR3 sequence: CASSDSRGGSSTYGYTF. As DNA, the CDR3 is TGTGCCAGCAGCGATAGCCGGGGGGGCAGCTCTACATATGGCTACACCTTC.